This T cell receptor beta chain was sequenced in a study of PD-L1 blockade in urothelial cancer. About the study: When blood samples were assessed, the median T cell count was approximately 140,000.

In germline, CDR1 is LNHDA, CDR2 SQIVND (reference sequence). CDR3 length equals 15 residues. V lost 9 bases and J lost 0, with 16 bases in between. Time point of the sample: pretreatment peripheral blood. It was locally advanced or metastatic urothelial carcinoma that patients had. This clone appeared once. Produced via immunoSEQ multiplex PCR; TCRdb's table is partial and in-frame only. The table includes about 88,000 clones, around 89% detected once. Source: PBMCs, taken around atezolizumab (anti-PD-L1) treatment. The sequence was obtained from a woman of 80 years or more with urothelial cancer. This chain connects TRBV19 to TRBJ2-3, with D perhaps matching TRBD2 (6 bases). Written as DNA, the CDR3 is TGTGCCAGCAGCCGCCTAGGGACTAGCACAGATACGCAGTATTTT. This codes for CASSRLGTSTDTQYF.